These 28 T cell receptor beta chains share one sample of origin, sequenced in a study of post-analysis software for immune sequencing data. The antigens these receptors bind are not known. Prepared TCR beta cDNA libraries contained unique molecular identifiers. TCRdb ran MiXCR on the PCR reads and lists one entry per CDR3 protein. The sample has about 400,000 distinct CDR3 sequences, approximately 33% seen once. Findings of the study overall: Four or five TRBV segments were significantly more frequent in patients than in controls. TRBV5-6, TRBV5-1 and TRBV20-1 were among these segments.

The sequenced material came from blood. All receptors derive from a girl aged 5-17 years with multiple sclerosis.

Points on this clonotype: One end of the junction varies from germline; a read error may be responsible. The V and J genes are TRBV27 and TRBJ1-2; no clear D. Germline V CDR1 and CDR2: MNHEY, SMNVEV (reference sequence). The CDR3 is 13 amino acids. CDR3 residues: CACSFEGSSGYTF. In nucleotides, the CDR3 is TGTGCCTGCAGTTTCGAAGGAAGTAGTGGCTACACCTTC.

This chain uses TRBV9 with TRBJ2-2; 7 bases agree with TRBD2. The CDR3 is 16 residues long. CDR1 is SGDLS and CDR2 is YYNGEE in the germline V gene. The V and J ends lost 0 bases and 2 bases, in that order; junction bases with no gene match: 4. The CDR3 protein is CASSVALAVNTGELFF. CDR3 nucleotides: TGTGCCAGCAGCGTAGCTCTAGCGGTTAACACCGGGGAGCTGTTTTTT.

This clonotype was counted many times. This chain links TRBV20-1 with TRBJ2-5; 9 bases align to TRBD1. The CDR3 loop spans 14 amino acids. Unmatched junction bases numbered 12, after V lost 6 bases and J lost 7 bases. Germline V gene lookup returns CDR1 DFQATT and CDR2 SNEGSKA (reference sequence). The CDR3 sequence: CSAIHDRGVLTQYF. The CDR3 DNA reads TGCAGTGCAATCCACGACAGGGGGGTGTTGACCCAGTACTTC.

This chain joins TRBV12-3 or TRBV12-4 and TRBJ1-2; D remains ambiguous. V was shortened by 6 bases and J by 5 bases, with 19 bases between the two germline ends. There are 15 residues in the CDR3. CDR3 residues: CASSPWEGVGYGYTF. In nucleotides, the CDR3 is TGTGCCAGCAGCCCCTGGGAGGGCGTTGGGTATGGCTACACCTTC.

This clonotype came up a few times. The chain recombines TRBV12-5 with TRBJ2-5, with D maybe TRBD1 (6 bases). With the DNA end fitting TRBJ2-7 better, the J assignment may be wrong. CDR3 length: 11 amino acids. Germline CDR1 is LGHNT and CDR2 is FRNRAP. The CDR3 DNA reads as TGTGCTAGTGGGGGGGCAGGCGAGCAGTACTTC. Translation gives CASGGAGEQYF.

The J gene is TRBJ1-6, the V gene TRBV20-1; 8 positions agree with TRBD1. The CDR3 length is 16 residues. V dropped 0 bases and J dropped 7; count of bases not matched to a gene: 8. The germline V gene encodes CDR1 DFQATT and CDR2 SNEGSKA (reference sequence). The CDR3 here is CSARENQGARNSPLHF. Here the CDR3 DNA reads TGCAGTGCTAGAGAAAACCAGGGGGCGCGGAATTCACCCCTCCACTTT.

The chain links TRBV5-4 to TRBJ2-1; D remains unclear. Trimming cost V 4 bases and J 6 bases, with 8 bases left between them. CDR3 size: 12 residues. Germline loops: CDR1 SGHNT, CDR2 YYREEE (reference sequence). CDR3 sequence (DNA): TGTGCCAGCAGCCTAGACACCAATGAGCAGTTCTTC. This encodes CASSLDTNEQFF.

V and J are TRBV10-3 and TRBJ2-3; 9 nucleotides align to TRBD1. CDR1 and CDR2 from the germline V gene are ENHRY and SYGVKD. After removal of 6 bases from V and 4 bases from J, the junction contained 8 bases not matched to a gene. The CDR3 has 15 residues. This chain's CDR3 is CAIRKGTGIADTQYF. CDR3 coding DNA: TGTGCCATCAGGAAGGGGACAGGGATAGCAGATACGCAGTATTTT.

The table lists this clonotype with many counts. This chain joins TRBV7-9 and TRBJ2-1; D remains unclear. CDR3 length equals 11 residues. Between the trimmed V and J ends, which lost 1 base and 6 bases, there was a span of 1 base. Germline V lookup: CDR1 SEHNR, CDR2 FQNEAQ (reference sequence). This chain's CDR3 is CASSLVNEQFF. The CDR3 bases are TGTGCCAGCAGCTTAGTCAATGAGCAGTTCTTC. Full variable domain (rest looked up from reference TRBV7-9 and TRBJ2-1): DTGVSQNPRHKITKRGQNVTFRCDPISEHNRLYWYRQTLGQGPEFLTYFQNEAQLEKSRLLSDRFSAERPKGSFSTLEIQRTEQGDSAMYLCASSLVNEQFFGPGTRLTVL.

The genes are TRBV3-1 and TRBJ2-3, with D unresolved. Trimming took off 4 bases at V and 7 bases at J, with 15 bases between the two ends. CDR1 and CDR2 from the germline V gene are LGHDT and YNNKEL (reference sequence). The CDR3 length is 14 residues. The DNA of the CDR3 is TGTGCCAGCAGCCCTGTCGGTGCCGACTATACGCAGTATTTT. Its protein is CASSPVGADYTQYF.

In its sample, this clonotype was seen a few times. The rearrangement links TRBV6-6 to TRBJ1-5, with 7 bases identical to TRBD1. Trimming removed 2 bases from V and 0 bases from J; junction bases left unmatched: 1. CDR1 and CDR2 (germline): MNHNY, SVGAGI (reference sequence). CDR3 size: 15 residues. The CDR3 region is CASSYGDSSNQPQHF. The CDR3 DNA reads TGTGCCAGCAGTTACGGGGACAGTAGCAATCAGCCCCAGCATTTT.

The V call is TRBV14, the J call TRBJ2-7; D is uncertain. Trimming took off 1 base at V and 1 base at J, with 17 bases between the two ends. This CDR3 has 17 amino acids. Germline-derived CDR1 and CDR2 are SGHDN and FVKESK. Here the CDR3 DNA reads TGTGCCAGCAGCCAAGTGAATGCAGCCCTCGGGTCCTACGAGCAGTACTTC. Its translation is CASSQVNAALGSYEQYF.

This chain connects TRBV12-3 or TRBV12-4 to TRBJ2-2; a possible D gene is TRBD1 (6 bases). Trimming left V 3 bases short and J 0 bases short, with 8 bases between. The CDR3 covers 15 residues. The CDR3 DNA is TGTGCCAGCAGTTTCAGGGGCTCGAACACCGGGGAGCTGTTTTTT. Translating it yields CASSFRGSNTGELFF.

This clonotype was detected only a few times. The chain recombines TRBV7-3 with TRBJ2-1; D is possibly TRBD2 (5 bases). This CDR3 is built from 15 residues. Germline V lookup: CDR1 SGHTA, CDR2 FQGTGA. Trimming took 3 bases from V and 6 from J, leaving 15 bases between them. CDR3 residues: CASSLSGLGGNEQFF. CDR3 nucleotides: TGTGCCAGCAGCTTGAGCGGTTTAGGTGGCAATGAGCAGTTCTTC.

CDR3 bases: TGTGCCAGCAGTGAACGGGGCAGGGGAGCCTACGAGCAGTACTTC. This encodes CASSERGRGAYEQYF. The gene calls are TRBV2 and TRBJ2-7; D is possibly TRBD1 (6 bases). V was clipped by 2 bases and J by 2 bases, with 13 bases between them. The CDR3 is made up of 15 amino acids. From germline, CDR1 is SNHLY and CDR2 FYNNEI.

This clonotype was detected a few times. DNA of the CDR3: TGCGCCAGCAGCCAAGATCAAGGTACCACCTACGTGCAGTACTTC. The encoded protein is CASSQDQGTTYVQYF. The gene calls are TRBV4-3 and TRBJ2-4; D gene uncertain. CDR1 and CDR2 (germline): LGHNA, YSLEER. The CDR3 is 15 amino acids. The V and J ends lost 0 bases and 13 bases respectively, with 19 bases between them.

V usage is TRBV9 and J usage is TRBJ2-7; D perhaps matches TRBD2 (7 bases). This CDR3 is built from 15 residues. CDR1 is SGDLS and CDR2 is YYNGEE in the germline V gene. The V end was cut by 4 bases, the J end by 5 bases, with 19 bases between. The CDR3 here is CASSPHSGGADEQYF. The CDR3 coding sequence is TGTGCCAGCAGCCCACACAGTGGGGGGGCCGACGAGCAGTACTTC.

The CDR3 nucleotides are TGTGCCTGGAGGTGGGAAAAAGAGACCCAGTACTTC. This codes for CAWRWEKETQYF. This chain connects TRBV30 to TRBJ2-5; D is unresolved. CDR3 length: 12 amino acids. The germline V and J ends were trimmed by 3 bases and 3 bases, with 8 bases remaining between them. CDR1 and CDR2 from the germline V gene are GTSNPN and SVGIG (reference sequence).

This clonotype was detected only once. The gene calls are TRBV6-1 and TRBJ2-7; 13 bases align to TRBD2. The CDR3 runs 17 residues. V was pared by 4 bases and J by 0 bases, with 6 bases of the junction left unmatched. Germline V gives CDR1 MNHNS, CDR2 SASEGT. The CDR3 nucleotides are TGTGCCAGCAGTGCCGGGACTAGCGGGATAAGCTCCTACGAGCAGTACTTC. This encodes CASSAGTSGISSYEQYF.

The chain joins TRBV2 to TRBJ1-1; D is uncertain. The CDR3 totals 13 residues. V lost 1 base and J 4 bases, leaving 7 bases between the germline ends. CDR1 and CDR2 (germline): SNHLY, FYNNEI. CDR3 protein: CASSEGVGTEAFF. CDR3 bases: TGTGCCAGCAGTGAAGGCGTCGGCACTGAAGCTTTCTTT. The full variable domain, rest sourced from reference TRBV2 and TRBJ1-1, is EPEVTQTPSHQVTQMGQEVILRCVPISNHLYFYWYRQILGQKVEFLVSFYNNEISEKSEIFDDQFSVERPDGSNFTLKIRSTKLEDSAMYFCASSEGVGTEAFFGQGTRLTVV.

There are a few counts of this clonotype. The J gene is TRBJ1-4, the V gene TRBV28; 7 positions agree with TRBD1. Germline V CDR1 and CDR2: MDHEN, SYDVKM. The CDR3 length is 16 residues. Trimming at V came to 2 bases and at J to 0 bases, leaving 3 bases not matched to a gene. As DNA, the CDR3 is TGTGCCAGCAGTTTACCTGGGACAGCAACTAATGAAAAACTGTTTTTT. Translating it yields CASSLPGTATNEKLFF.

This clonotype was recorded a few times. J is TRBJ2-3 and V is TRBV5-1; 7 bases fit TRBD2. The CDR3 extends over 16 amino acids. CDR1 is SGHRS and CDR2 is YFSETQ in the germline V gene. V dropped 3 bases and J dropped 0; count of bases not matched to a gene: 7. The CDR3 loop reads CASSSLLAISTDTQYF. CDR3 sequence (DNA): TGCGCCAGCAGCTCTTTACTAGCGATTAGCACAGATACGCAGTATTTT.

This clonotype showed up just a few times. This chain links TRBV5-1 with TRBJ2-1; possible D gene TRBD1, 6 bases. V shed 4 bases and J shed 6 bases, with 23 bases lying between them. CDR1 and CDR2 from the germline V gene are SGHRS and YFSETQ. The CDR3 spans 17 residues. For the CDR3, the DNA is TGCGCCAGCAGCCCGGACAGACCCATACCCTTAGGCAATGAGCAGTTCTTC. This translates into CASSPDRPIPLGNEQFF.

V and J are TRBV7-2 and TRBJ2-7; unclear D gene. The CDR3 has 16 amino acids. The V gene's germline CDR1 is SGHTA and CDR2 FQGNSA. Trimming took 5 bases from V and 1 from J, leaving 18 bases between them. The CDR3 is CASSVTHVESSYEQYF. CDR3 coding DNA: TGTGCCAGCAGCGTAACCCATGTGGAGAGTTCCTACGAGCAGTACTTC.

This clonotype was detected a few times. This chain joins TRBV6-6 and TRBJ1-1; D perhaps matches TRBD1 (6 bases). Per the germline V gene, CDR1 is MNHNY and CDR2 is SVGAGI (reference sequence). This CDR3 contains 14 residues. Trimming took off 2 bases at V and 6 bases at J, with 13 bases between the two ends. As DNA, the CDR3 is TGTGCCAGCAGTTACGTTTCAGAGGGGGCTGAAGCTTTCTTT. Its translation is CASSYVSEGAEAFF.

Only a few counts were recorded for this clonotype. The genes are TRBV5-1 and TRBJ2-5; the D gene is possibly TRBD1 (7 bases). The J call could be wrong; TRBJ2-7 is a better fit for the DNA end. Germline CDR1 reads SGHRS; CDR2 reads YFSETQ. The CDR3 is 15 amino acids. The CDR3 is CASSLATGSPYEQYF. The CDR3 nucleotides read TGCGCCAGCAGCCTAGCGACAGGGTCACCCTACGAGCAGTACTTC.

The CDR3 DNA reads as TGCGCCAGCAGCTTTACAGGGAACGGGGGTGAAAAACTGTTTTTT. This codes for CASSFTGNGGEKLFF. The gene calls are TRBV5-1 and TRBJ1-4; maybe TRBD1 (6 bases). CDR1 and CDR2 (germline): SGHRS, YFSETQ. The CDR3 runs to 15 residues. V was pared by 2 bases and J by 7 bases, with 15 bases between.

This chain links TRBV7-2 with TRBJ2-1, with TRBD1 matching 9 bases. CDR1 is SGHTA, CDR2 FQGNSA, per germline. The CDR3 consists of 15 residues. V was clipped by 6 bases and J by 7 bases; unmatched bases: 10. The CDR3 is CASSSGTGNKNEQFF. The CDR3 DNA follows: TGTGCCAGCAGTTCCGGGACAGGGAATAAGAATGAGCAGTTCTTC.